The next 17 T cell receptor beta chains were all read from a single sample in a study of T-cell reconstitution after alpha-beta-depleted transplantation in children. Unique molecular identifiers featured in how the TCRbeta library was prepared. TCRdb recomputed calls from the PCR reads with MiXCR, one row per CDR3 protein. Of more than 550,000 distinct CDR3 sequences listed, about 11% are singletons. The specimen was PBMCs from the stem cell graft donor, collected from the stem cell graft. These receptors originate from a human donor who donated a stem cell graft to a child with acute myeloid leukemia.

In its sample, this clonotype was seen a few times. The chain joins TRBV20-1 to TRBJ2-3; TRBD2 matches 10 bases. The CDR3 runs to 15 residues. CDR1 is DFQATT, CDR2 SNEGSKA, per germline (reference sequence). J lost 6 bases, V lost 0 bases, and 6 bases had no gene match. CDR3 nucleotide sequence: TGCAGTGCTAGAGACTCTAGCGGGAGTATGGATACGCAGTATTTT. It specifies CSARDSSGSMDTQYF.

This clonotype was seen a few times. The rearrangement uses TRBV2 and TRBJ1-5; D might be TRBD1 (5 bases). CDR1 SNHLY and CDR2 FYNNEI come from the germline V gene. Trimming pared 2 bases from V and 5 bases from J, leaving 16 bases between. There are 16 residues in the CDR3. The CDR3 bases are TGTGCCAGCAGTGAAAGATTTAGGGGCCAGGATCAGCCCCAGCATTTT. Its translation is CASSERFRGQDQPQHF.

This clonotype was observed a handful of times. The rearrangement joins TRBV4-3 to TRBJ2-7; a possible D gene is TRBD1 (5 bases). V was trimmed by 0 bases and J by 5 bases, leaving 14 bases between them. The CDR3 covers 15 residues. Germline V gives CDR1 LGHNA, CDR2 YSLEER. The CDR3 sequence: CASSQDARGLNEQYF. CDR3 in DNA: TGCGCCAGCAGCCAAGATGCTAGGGGCTTGAACGAGCAGTACTTC.

The chain employs TRBV30 and TRBJ2-3; D not certain. The germline V gene has CDR1 GTSNPN and CDR2 SVGIG (reference sequence). The CDR3 totals 14 residues. V was shortened by 0 bases and J by 0 bases, with 7 bases between the two germline ends. In nucleotides, the CDR3 is TGTGCCTGGAGTGTTGTGCGGAGCACAGATACGCAGTATTTT. Amino acids: CAWSVVRSTDTQYF. The full variable domain, in which reference TRBV30 and TRBJ2-3 provide the parts outside the CDR3, is SQTIHQWPATLVQPVGSPLSLECTVEGTSNPNLYWYRQAAGRGLQLLFYSVGIGQISSEVPQNLSASRPQDRQFILSSKKLLLSDSGFYLCAWSVVRSTDTQYFGPGTRLTVL.

This clonotype was counted at least ten times. The rearrangement links TRBV2 to TRBJ2-7; D not certain. Germline CDR1 SNHLY, CDR2 FYNNEI. The ends were cut back, 7 bases at V and 7 bases at J, with 17 bases in the middle. This CDR3 comprises 13 residues. The CDR3 sequence is CASTPAVIGEQYF. The CDR3 DNA is TGTGCCAGCACCCCGGCAGTAATCGGGGAGCAGTACTTC. The variable domain in full, completed from reference TRBV2 and TRBJ2-7, reads EPEVTQTPSHQVTQMGQEVILRCVPISNHLYFYWYRQILGQKVEFLVSFYNNEISEKSEIFDDQFSVERPDGSNFTLKIRSTKLEDSAMYFCASTPAVIGEQYFGPGTRLTVT.

This clonotype occurred a few times. The chain joins TRBV28 to TRBJ1-2; D not certain. The germline CDR1 and CDR2 sequences are MDHEN and SYDVKM. The V gene lost 5 bases and the J gene lost 8 bases, with 15 bases spanning the gap. CDR3 length: 13 amino acids. The DNA for the CDR3 is TGTGCCAGCAGTCCACCGCCCGGGGAAGGCTACACCTTC. It specifies CASSPPPGEGYTF.

This clonotype was observed at least ten times. The junction departs from germline at one end; a sequencing error may be responsible. The chain recombines TRBV20-1 with TRBJ2-4, with D maybe TRBD2 (5 bases). Germline V gene data show CDR1 as DFQATT and CDR2 as SNEGSKA (reference sequence). The CDR3 is made up of 10 amino acids. Here the CDR3 DNA reads TGTAGTGGCGGGCAGGACATTCAGTACTTC. Translated, it gives CSGGQDIQYF.

V and J are TRBV3-1 and TRBJ2-1; no clear D. Germline values: CDR1 LGHDT, CDR2 YNNKEL (reference sequence). The CDR3 totals 13 residues. V was trimmed by 3 bases and J by 3 bases, leaving 6 bases between them. The CDR3 is CASSHHNYNEQFF. Here the CDR3 DNA reads TGTGCCAGCAGCCACCACAACTACAATGAGCAGTTCTTC.

V gene TRBV7-2 combines with J gene TRBJ2-7; 7 nucleotides align to TRBD1. Germline CDR1 is SGHTA and CDR2 is FQGNSA. This CDR3 is 15 amino acids long. Trimming took 5 bases from V and 2 from J; bases not matched to a gene: 9. The CDR3 loop reads CASSRGGQLTYEQYF. The DNA for the CDR3 is TGTGCCAGCAGCCGAGGGGGACAGCTCACCTACGAGCAGTACTTC.

This clonotype was observed at least ten times. CDR3 region: CASSLIGGRFEQYF. The CDR3 region has the DNA TGTGCCAGCAGTTTAATCGGCGGGAGGTTCGAGCAGTACTTC. The V call is TRBV12-3 or TRBV12-4, the J call TRBJ2-7; 8 bases are shared with TRBD2. The CDR3 is 14 residues long. V trimming: 2 bases; J trimming: 6 bases; junction bases outside the gene matches: 6.

There are a few counts of this clonotype. The chain links TRBV12-3 or TRBV12-4 to TRBJ2-1; the D gene is possibly TRBD1 (6 bases). With 6 bases removed from V and 10 bases from J, the gap between germline ends came to 19 bases. The CDR3 length is 14 residues. The CDR3 nucleotides read TGTGCCAGCAGCATTTCCCTCCAGAGGGGGGAGCAGTTCTTC. Translated, it gives CASSISLQRGEQFF.

Comment on this clonotype: Its ends do not fully match the called genes, so a read error is possible. J is TRBJ2-5 and V is TRBV29-1, with a possible D match to TRBD1 (5 bases). Germline lookup yields CDR1 SQVTM and CDR2 ANQGSEA. The CDR3 is 14 residues long. The CDR3 DNA is TGCAGCTCCGTGAGCAGGGATAGGGAAGATACCCAGTACTTC. This codes for CSSVSRDREDTQYF.

The chain links TRBV5-1 to TRBJ2-1; TRBD1 might be the D (5 bases). CDR1 is SGHRS and CDR2 is YFSETQ in the germline V gene. V lost 3 bases and J 7 bases, leaving 17 bases between the germline ends. The CDR3 is 15 amino acids. The CDR3 here is CASSSGAGPRNEQFF. The CDR3 coding sequence is TGCGCCAGCAGCTCCGGAGCAGGGCCCAGGAATGAGCAGTTCTTC.

This clonotype was observed a handful of times. The V call is TRBV14, the J call TRBJ2-3; D is unclear. V gave up 4 bases and J gave up 8 bases, with 16 bases separating them. There are 14 residues in the CDR3. Germline CDR1 and CDR2: SGHDN and FVKESK. CDR3 residues: CASSPHLSFGTQYF. DNA of the CDR3: TGTGCCAGCAGCCCCCACCTAAGCTTTGGTACGCAGTATTTT.

This clonotype showed up just a few times. V is TRBV6-4 and J is TRBJ1-2, with D perhaps matching TRBD1 (5 bases). CDR1 and CDR2 from the germline V gene are MRHNA and SNTAGT. V shed 4 bases and J shed 8 bases, with 14 bases lying between them. The CDR3 length is 13 residues. The CDR3 here is CASSASGRTGYTF. CDR3 in DNA: TGTGCCAGCAGTGCCTCGGGACGGACGGGCTACACCTTC.

This clonotype was seen at least ten times. This sequence joins TRBV12-3 or TRBV12-4 and TRBJ2-7, with D uncertain. This CDR3 is 13 amino acids long. V shed 3 bases and J shed 6 bases, with 12 bases lying between them. CDR3 nucleotides: TGTGCCAGCAGTTTCACATCATCGGGCGAGCAGTACTTC. Its protein product is CASSFTSSGEQYF.

Comment on this clonotype: At one end, the junction sequence differs from germline, possibly due to a read error. The chain employs TRBV7-9 and TRBJ2-7, with D perhaps TRBD1 or TRBD2 (5 bases each). The germline gives CDR1 SEHNR, CDR2 FQNEAQ (reference sequence). The CDR3 is made up of 14 amino acids. The CDR3 DNA is TGTGTCAGCAGCTCCGGGGCTTCGGGCGACGAGCAGTACTTC. Translating it yields CVSSSGASGDEQYF. The complete variable domain, with remaining parts taken from reference TRBV7-9 and TRBJ2-7, reads DTGVSQNPRHKITKRGQNVTFRCDPISEHNRLYWYRQTLGQGPEFLTYFQNEAQLEKSRLLSDRFSAERPKGSFSTLEIQRTEQGDSAMYLCVSSSGASGDEQYFGPGTRLTVT.